These T cell receptor beta chains were read from a single sample in a study of graft-versus-host responses after intestinal transplantation. The repertoire was sequenced with immunoSEQ multiplex PCR; TCRdb's copy has only in-frame clones and lacks some. The table includes roughly 85,000 clones, 75% to 95% detected once. These receptors' antigens are unknown. This specimen was unstimulated CD8+ T cells sorted from spleen or lymph node cells, taken before transplant. The receptors originated from a human donor who was the organ donor for an intestinal transplant. Both conserved end residues are part of each CDR3. D genes are given only for firm matches. Rows give clone size only sometimes, using once, few, many, or a class for an expanded clone.

>13|TRBJ2-7|.|.|TRBV29-1
CSVESGRGYEQYF
TGCAGCGTTGAATCGGGACGGGGCTACGAGCAGTACTTC
>18|TRBJ2-1|TRBD1|.|TRBV5-7
CASSLDTGAAPPYNEQFF
TGTGCCAGCAGCTTGGACACAGGGGCCGCCCCACCCTACAATGAGCAGTTCTTC
>15|TRBJ2-7|TRBD2|.|TRBV6-5
CASSLGTSGSREQYF
TGTGCCAGCAGCCTAGGGACTAGCGGGTCTCGCGAGCAGTACTTC
>16|TRBJ2-2|.|.|TRBV29-1
CSVEDRRWGNTGELFF
TGCAGCGTTGAAGATCGGCGGTGGGGGAACACCGGGGAGCTGTTTTTT
>14|TRBJ1-1|.|.|TRBV14
CASSQDPGNPEAFF
TGTGCCAGCAGCCAAGATCCGGGTAACCCTGAAGCTTTCTTT
>13|TRBJ1-1|.|.|TRBV7-9
CASSFGRNTEAFF
TGTGCCAGCAGCTTCGGCAGGAACACTGAAGCTTTCTTT
>15|TRBJ2-3|.|.|TRBV9
CASSVGSQSLDTQYF
TGTGCCAGCAGCGTCGGCTCGCAATCATTGGATACGCAGTATTTT
>19|TRBJ2-6|.|.|TRBV6-1
CASSELAPATWGGANVLTF
TGTGCCAGCAGTGAATTAGCACCTGCCACCTGGGGGGGGGCCAACGTCCTGACTTTC
>13|TRBJ1-1|.|.|TRBV7-3
CASSLREGPEAFF
TGTGCCAGCAGCTTACGAGAGGGCCCTGAAGCTTTCTTT
>13|TRBJ1-2|TRBD1|.|TRBV6-6
CASSFGQGYGYTF
TGTGCCAGCAGTTTTGGACAGGGTTATGGCTACACCTTC
>13|TRBJ2-7|.|.|TRBV27
CASSLNVAYEQYF
TGTGCCAGCAGTCTAAACGTAGCCTACGAGCAGTACTTC
>16|TRBJ1-1|.|.|TRBV6-5
CASSYSPPPVNTEAFF
TGTGCCAGCAGTTACTCCCCTCCGCCGGTGAACACTGAAGCTTTCTTT
>12|TRBJ2-1|.|once|TRBV29-1
CSSQDGYNEQFF
TGCAGCTCTCAGGACGGGTACAATGAGCAGTTCTTC
>14|TRBJ2-1|.|.|TRBV5-8
CASTGGTLYNEQFF
TGTGCCAGCACTGGAGGGACGTTATACAATGAGCAGTTCTTC
>13|TRBJ1-1|TRBD1|.|TRBV19
CASSKTGFFLAFF
TGTGCCAGTAGCAAGACAGGGTTCTTCCTGGCTTTCTTT
>14|TRBJ2-5|.|.|TRBV13
CASSLGPQEETQYF
TGTGCCAGCAGCTTAGGTCCCCAGGAAGAGACCCAGTACTTC
>12|TRBJ2-1|.|.|TRBV5-6
CASSLKYNEQFF
TGTGCCAGCAGCTTGAAGTACAATGAGCAGTTCTTC
>21|TRBJ1-2|.|.|TRBV7-6
CASSLALPLDRNHLANYGYTF
TGTGCCAGCAGCTTAGCCCTCCCTCTTGACAGGAATCACCTAGCTAACTATGGCTACACCTTC
>14|TRBJ2-4|.|.|TRBV27
CATRARKAKNIQYF
TGTGCCACAAGAGCGCGGAAAGCCAAAAACATTCAGTACTTC
>15|TRBJ2-7|.|.|TRBV6-5
CASSYSGHSSYEQYF
TGTGCCAGCAGTTACTCCGGCCACAGCTCCTACGAGCAGTACTTC
>15|TRBJ2-3|.|.|TRBV5-6
CASTSVGWLTDTQYF
TGTGCCAGCACCTCAGTAGGGTGGTTGACAGATACGCAGTATTTT
>16|TRBJ1-4|.|.|TRBV13
CASSRRKRTANEKLFF
TGTGCCAGCAGCCGTCGGAAGAGAACAGCTAATGAAAAACTGTTTTTT
>18|TRBJ1-1|.|.|TRBV4-1
CASSPNEAVLLVDAEAFF
TGCGCCAGCAGTCCAAATGAGGCCGTGTTGCTTGTGGATGCAGAAGCTTTCTTT
>16|TRBJ2-1|.|once|TRBV7-7
CASSQGRADTYNEQFF
TGTGCTAGCAGTCAAGGGCGGGCGGATACCTACAATGAGCAGTTCTTC
>16|TRBJ2-1|TRBD2|.|TRBV7-9
CASSLRLAALYNEQFF
TGTGCCAGCAGCTTGCGACTAGCGGCTCTCTACAATGAGCAGTTCTTC
>15|TRBJ1-6|TRBD1|.|TRBV6-5
CASSYWDRANSPLHF
TGTGCCAGCAGTTACTGGGACAGGGCTAATTCACCCCTCCACTTT
>11|TRBJ2-3|.|.|TRBV6-1
CAVEWADTQYF
TGTGCCGTAGAGTGGGCAGATACGCAGTATTTT
>14|TRBJ1-1|.|.|TRBV7-6
CASSFGGGDTEAFF
TGTGCCAGCAGCTTTGGGGGTGGGGACACTGAAGCTTTCTTT
>15|TRBJ1-1|TRBD1|.|TRBV19
CASSRTGFMNTEAFF
TGTGCCAGTAGCCGGACAGGGTTTATGAACACTGAAGCTTTCTTT
>15|TRBJ2-5|TRBD1|.|TRBV11-2
CASSSSYRGPGDQYF
TGTGCCAGCAGCTCATCATACAGGGGGCCGGGGGACCAGTACTTC
>15|TRBJ1-1|.|.|TRBV6-1
CASSPRTRMNTEAFF
TGTGCCAGCAGCCCTAGGACGCGGATGAACACTGAAGCTTTCTTT